The 14 T cell receptor beta chains below were found in one sample sequenced in a study of blood T cell repertoires in COVID-19. Clones were sequenced by immunoSEQ multiplex PCR, and TCRdb holds only the in-frame ones, with some missing. This sample has approximately 140,000 clones, with approximately 80% found just once. Sequencing was carried out using peripheral blood. Every receptor here comes from a human donor in a cohort sampled during active COVID-19.

The DNA of the CDR3 is TGTGCCAGCTCACCATTGACAGGGGTTTTAGGCACTGAAGCTTTCTTT. Protein: CASSPLTGVLGTEAFF. This chain joins TRBV18 and TRBJ1-1, with TRBD1 matching 8 bases. V gave up 2 bases and J gave up 4 bases; unmatched junction bases: 9. The CDR3 consists of 16 residues. CDR1 and CDR2 from the germline V gene are KGHSH and LQKENI.

The gene calls are TRBV9 and TRBJ2-3; D is uncertain. Germline V lookup: CDR1 SGDLS, CDR2 YYNGEE. V was clipped by 4 bases and J by 2 bases, with 8 bases between them. There are 13 residues in the CDR3. The CDR3 nucleotides are TGTGCCAGCAGCCCCCTACCCACAGATACGCAGTATTTT. It yields the protein CASSPLPTDTQYF.

This clone has just a few counts. The CDR3 loop reads CASSLADKSSQQYF. The CDR3, as DNA: TGTGCCAGCAGCTTGGCAGACAAGTCGAGTCAGCAGTACTTC. V usage is TRBV5-6 and J usage is TRBJ2-7; D is undetermined. This CDR3 has 14 residues. Trimming took 0 bases from V and 8 from J, leaving 15 bases between them. The V gene's germline CDR1 is SGHDT and CDR2 YYEEEE.

The chain has TRBV6-5 and TRBJ2-7; 9 bases are shared with TRBD1. The CDR3 consists of 15 residues. Per the germline V gene, CDR1 is MNHEY and CDR2 is SVGAGI. Trimming removed 6 bases from V and 3 bases from J; junction bases left unmatched: 9. CDR3 bases: TGTGCCAGCAGCTTAACGGACAGGGGTGGCTACGAGCAGTACTTC. Its protein is CASSLTDRGGYEQYF.

This chain links TRBV28 with TRBJ1-2, with 7 bases aligning to TRBD1. This CDR3 is built from 16 residues. Trimming removed 6 bases from V and 2 bases from J; junction bases left unmatched: 12. Germline CDR1 MDHEN, CDR2 SYDVKM. The CDR3 DNA sequence: TGTGCCAGCAGCCGGCCGGGACAGCCCTCAAACTATGGCTACACCTTC. It translates to CASSRPGQPSNYGYTF.

DNA of the CDR3: TGTGCCAGCAGTAGCCGGGACAGGGCGACCAATGAGCAGTTCTTC. Its protein is CASSSRDRATNEQFF. The rearrangement links TRBV6-5 to TRBJ2-1; 9 positions match TRBD1. The germline CDR1 and CDR2 sequences are MNHEY and SVGAGI. Unmatched junction bases numbered 8, after V lost 5 bases and J lost 6 bases. There are 15 residues in the CDR3.

The V gene is TRBV5-1, the J gene TRBJ1-1; 9 nucleotides agree with TRBD1. The CDR3 has 15 residues. From germline, CDR1 is SGHRS and CDR2 YFSETQ. Trimming cost V 3 bases and J 4 bases; bases outside gene matches: 7. CDR3 loop: CASSWGTGWATEAFF. In DNA form, the CDR3 reads TGCGCCAGCAGCTGGGGGACAGGGTGGGCCACTGAAGCTTTCTTT.

The V call is TRBV5-6, the J call TRBJ2-7; 7 positions match TRBD1. Looked up from germline, CDR1 is SGHDT and CDR2 is YYEEEE. This CDR3 has 15 residues. J was trimmed by 1 base and V by 4 bases; bases with no gene match: 8. The CDR3 nucleotides are TGTGCCAGCAGCCAACCGGGACAGAAATCCTACGAGCAGTACTTC. Protein: CASSQPGQKSYEQYF.

This clone was seen a single time. The chain employs TRBV7-9 and TRBJ1-1; D not certain. This CDR3 is 14 amino acids long. Germline V CDR1 and CDR2: SEHNR, FQNEAQ (reference sequence). V was pared by 3 bases and J by 3 bases, with 11 bases between. CDR3 in DNA: TGTGCCAGCAGCTTTCCCCTGGCAGACACTGAAGCTTTCTTT. This gives the protein CASSFPLADTEAFF.

The chain uses TRBV9 and TRBJ1-2; 7 bases fit TRBD1. Losses at the gene ends were 0 bases for V and 5 bases for J; bases not matched to a gene: 7. The germline V gene has CDR1 SGDLS and CDR2 YYNGEE. The CDR3 has 15 amino acids. CDR3 sequence (DNA): TGTGCCAGCAGCGTAGTTCCAGGGGGGAGTTATGGCTACACCTTC. This gives the protein CASSVVPGGSYGYTF. The variable domain in full, completed from reference TRBV9 and TRBJ1-2, reads DSGVTQTPKHLITATGQRVTLRCSPRSGDLSVYWYQQSLDQGLQFLIQYYNGEERAKGNILERFSAQQFPDLHSELNLSSLELGDSALYFCASSVVPGGSYGYTFGSGTRLTVV.

The J gene is TRBJ1-1, the V gene TRBV19, with D tentatively TRBD1 (5 bases). Trimming removed 7 bases from V and 5 bases from J, with 14 bases in between. Germline lookup yields CDR1 LNHDA and CDR2 SQIVND (reference sequence). This CDR3 comprises 13 residues. The CDR3 nucleotides read TGTGCCAGTAATTTTGGGGGGAGGACTGAAGCTTTCTTT. This sequence encodes CASNFGGRTEAFF. The variable domain in full, with the rest retrieved from reference TRBV19 and TRBJ1-1, is DGGITQSPKYLFRKEGQNVTLSCEQNLNHDAMYWYRQDPGQGLRLIYYSQIVNDFQKGDIAEGYSVSREKKESFPLTVTSAQKNPTAFYLCASNFGGRTEAFFGQGTRLTVV.

Points on this clone: Germline is not matched at one junction end, which may reflect a read error. This chain connects TRBV7-7 to TRBJ2-2; 8 bases line up with TRBD2. CDR1 is SSHAT, CDR2 FNYEAQ, per germline (reference sequence). The CDR3 consists of 16 residues. The CDR3 reads CASSYMAGGDTGELFF. In nucleotides, the CDR3 is TGTGCTAGCAGCTACATGGCGGGGGGCGACACCGGGGAGCTGTTTTTT.

This chain joins TRBV10-1 and TRBJ2-1, with 9 positions matching TRBD2. This CDR3 has 19 residues. The germline V gene has CDR1 WNHNN and CDR2 SYGVQD (reference sequence). V was clipped by 7 bases and J by 8 bases; unmatched bases: 24. CDR3 residues: CASISPGLAGGALLYEQFF. Here the CDR3 DNA reads TGCGCCAGCATTTCTCCGGGACTAGCAGGGGGGGCACTTTTATATGAGCAGTTCTTC.

The chain employs TRBV5-6 and TRBJ1-1; TRBD1 matches at 9 bases. The CDR3 has 15 residues. With V trimmed by 4 bases and J by 3 bases, 7 bases remained unmatched. Germline values: CDR1 SGHDT, CDR2 YYEEEE. The chain's CDR3 is CASSVRQGEYTEAFF. CDR3 nucleotides: TGTGCCAGCAGCGTACGACAGGGGGAGTACACTGAAGCTTTCTTT.